The 24 T cell receptor beta chains given below trace back to one sample, sequenced in a study of blood T cell repertoires in COVID-19. The protocol was immunoSEQ multiplex PCR, while the TCRdb copy is restricted to in-frame clones and leaves out a portion. The sample yields about 70,000 clones, 70% to 80% seen once. Sequencing was performed on peripheral blood. The receptors shown here come from a man between 65 and 85 years old with acute or convalescent COVID-19.

The rearrangement uses TRBV20-1 and TRBJ2-1; 9 bases agree with TRBD2. The length of the CDR3 is 15 residues. J was trimmed by 5 bases and V by 3 bases; bases with no gene match: 8. CDR1 and CDR2 (germline): DFQATT, SNEGSKA (reference sequence). The CDR3: CSASVSGRVNNEQFF. CDR3 nucleotides: TGCAGTGCTAGTGTTAGCGGGAGAGTTAACAATGAGCAGTTCTTC.

This clone was seen a few times. The chain employs TRBV3-1 (or the pseudogene TRBV3-2) and TRBJ2-1; TRBD1 aligns across 9 bases. The V gene end was trimmed by 5 bases and the J gene end by 5 bases; junction bases not matched to a gene: 7. This CDR3 region has 15 residues. Germline CDR1 LGHDT, CDR2 YNNKEL (reference sequence). The CDR3 DNA sequence: TGTGCCAGCAGCATGGGACAGGGTTTTAACAATGAGCAGTTCTTC. This sequence encodes CASSMGQGFNNEQFF.

This clone was counted only a few times. The rearrangement links TRBV7-2 to TRBJ1-6; 8 bases map to TRBD1. With V trimmed by 5 bases and J by 7 bases, 7 bases remained unmatched. The CDR3 is made up of 15 amino acids. Germline CDR1 SGHTA, CDR2 FQGNSA. The CDR3 region has the DNA TGTGCCAGCAGCCCCGGACAGGGTAGAAATTCACCCCTCCACTTT. Protein: CASSPGQGRNSPLHF.

This chain uses TRBV27 with TRBJ2-3; the match to TRBD2 covers 12 bases. Germline V gene sequence: CDR1 MNHEY, CDR2 SMNVEV (reference sequence). This CDR3 is 16 amino acids long. V was pared by 4 bases and J by 4 bases, with 6 bases of the junction left unmatched. The CDR3: CASSYRLAGVPDTQYF. The CDR3 coding sequence is TGTGCCAGCAGTTACCGACTAGCGGGAGTCCCAGATACGCAGTATTTT.

The chain joins TRBV14 to TRBJ2-1; 8 nucleotides align to TRBD1. The germline CDR1 and CDR2 sequences are SGHDN and FVKESK. This CDR3 contains 16 residues. V shed 4 bases, J shed 4 bases, and the junction held 9 bases outside the gene matches. The CDR3 bases are TGTGCCAGCAGCCGCACAGGGGGTCTACGGTACAATGAGCAGTTCTTC. Its protein product is CASSRTGGLRYNEQFF.

The chain recombines TRBV2 with TRBJ1-4; D remains unclear. The germline V and J ends were trimmed by 7 bases and 8 bases, with 14 bases remaining between them. Germline V gives CDR1 SNHLY, CDR2 FYNNEI. The CDR3 spans 13 residues. The CDR3 is CASTRQALEKLFF. Written as DNA, the CDR3 is TGTGCCAGCACCCGACAAGCCTTGGAAAAACTGTTTTTT. Supplemented by reference TRBV2 and TRBJ1-4, the full variable domain reads EPEVTQTPSHQVTQMGQEVILRCVPISNHLYFYWYRQILGQKVEFLVSFYNNEISEKSEIFDDQFSVERPDGSNFTLKIRSTKLEDSAMYFCASTRQALEKLFFGSGTQLSVL.

This clone has only one observation. The rearrangement links TRBV28 to TRBJ1-2; D is possibly TRBD1 (6 bases). CDR3 length: 14 residues. The V gene's germline CDR1 is MDHEN and CDR2 SYDVKM. The ends were cut back, 6 bases at V and 2 bases at J, with 13 bases in the middle. This CDR3 reads CASSSSGTNYGYTF. CDR3 DNA sequence: TGTGCCAGCAGCTCCTCCGGGACAAACTATGGCTACACCTTC.

The sample holds many counts of this clone. The gene calls are TRBV12-3 or TRBV12-4 and TRBJ2-1, with D possibly matching TRBD2 (5 bases). The germline V and J ends were trimmed by 3 bases and 10 bases, with 10 bases remaining between them. The CDR3 spans 12 residues. The chain's CDR3 is CASSFLRAEQFF. The DNA for the CDR3 is TGTGCCAGCAGTTTCTTGAGGGCCGAGCAGTTCTTC.

This rearrangement joins TRBV27 to TRBJ2-3, with D unresolved. In germline, CDR1 is MNHEY, CDR2 SMNVEV (reference sequence). This CDR3 region has 14 residues. Deletions cut 0 bases from V and 4 bases from J, with 8 bases between. CDR3 in DNA: TGTGCCAGCAGTTTATCGGCGGCGCCAGATACGCAGTATTTT. Its protein is CASSLSAAPDTQYF.

The gene calls are TRBV9 and TRBJ2-3; D uncertain. V shed 0 bases and J shed 5 bases, with 4 bases lying between them. The CDR3 consists of 12 residues. CDR1 is SGDLS and CDR2 is YYNGEE in the germline V gene. CDR3 DNA sequence: TGTGCCAGCAGCGTAGAGAGAGATACGCAGTATTTT. Its translation: CASSVERDTQYF. Combining the CDR3 with reference TRBV9 and TRBJ2-3 gives the whole variable domain DSGVTQTPKHLITATGQRVTLRCSPRSGDLSVYWYQQSLDQGLQFLIQYYNGEERAKGNILERFSAQQFPDLHSELNLSSLELGDSALYFCASSVERDTQYFGPGTRLTVL.

The V call is TRBV4-2, the J call TRBJ1-5; 10 positions agree with TRBD1. With V trimmed by 3 bases and J by 6 bases, 5 bases remained unmatched. CDR1 is LGHNA, CDR2 YNFKEQ, per germline. This CDR3 is built from 15 residues. The CDR3 DNA reads as TGTGCCAGCAGCCAGGGGACAGGGGACTCTCAGCCCCAGCATTTT. The encoded protein is CASSQGTGDSQPQHF.

This chain links TRBV6-5 with TRBJ2-7, with D tentatively TRBD2 (6 bases). The ends were cut back, 7 bases at V and 0 bases at J, with 16 bases in the middle. The CDR3 has 15 amino acids. Germline CDR1 and CDR2: MNHEY and SVGAGI. The CDR3 sequence is CASITGTSGSYEQYF. The CDR3 DNA reads TGTGCCAGCATTACTGGGACTTCGGGCTCCTACGAGCAGTACTTC.

The chain couples TRBV24-1 to TRBJ1-5; the D gene is possibly TRBD1 (5 bases). V gave up 3 bases and J gave up 5 bases, with 13 bases separating them. Germline CDR1 is KGHDR and CDR2 is SFDVKD. The CDR3 is made up of 15 amino acids. CDR3 nucleotides: TGTGCCACCAGTGATGGGGCCTCCCGGGATCAGCCCCAGCATTTT. Its protein product is CATSDGASRDQPQHF.

This chain connects TRBV7-8 to TRBJ2-3, with 10 bases fitting TRBD2. Germline trimming cut 4 bases from V and 2 bases from J; bases unmatched to any gene: 6. The V gene's germline CDR1 is SGHVS and CDR2 FQNEAQ. The CDR3 extends over 16 amino acids. CDR3 coding DNA: TGTGCCAGCAGCTCCCGACTAGCGGGTCTCACAGATACGCAGTATTTT. As protein: CASSSRLAGLTDTQYF.

V and J are TRBV25-1 and TRBJ2-7; D not resolved. This CDR3 has 14 amino acids. V lost 1 base and J 0 bases, leaving 7 bases between the germline ends. Germline CDR1 is MGHDK and CDR2 is SYGVNS. The CDR3 spells CASSEFEDSYEQYF. The DNA of the CDR3 is TGTGCCAGCAGTGAATTTGAGGACTCCTACGAGCAGTACTTC.

This chain connects TRBV4-1 to TRBJ2-1; D unresolved. This CDR3 region has 15 residues. V lost 0 bases and J 2 bases, leaving 8 bases between the germline ends. The germline CDR1 and CDR2 sequences are MGHRA and YSYEKL. The CDR3 reads CASSQEVATYNEQFF. The CDR3, as DNA: TGCGCCAGCAGCCAAGAAGTCGCTACCTACAATGAGCAGTTCTTC.

V is TRBV11-1 and J is TRBJ2-7, with D perhaps matching TRBD1 (6 bases). With 0 bases removed from V and 4 bases from J, the gap between germline ends came to 25 bases. Looked up from germline, CDR1 is SGHAT and CDR2 is FQDESV (reference sequence). The CDR3 spans 19 residues. CDR3 in DNA: TGTGCCAGCAGCTTAGCGTTTACAGGTTTTACAGGGACATCATACGAGCAGTACTTC. Amino acid sequence: CASSLAFTGFTGTSYEQYF. Using reference TRBV11-1 and TRBJ2-7 for the parts outside the CDR3, the full variable domain is EAEVAQSPRYKITEKSQAVAFWCDPISGHATLYWYRQILGQGPELLVQFQDESVVDDSQLPKDRFSAERLKGVDSTLKIQPAELGDSAMYLCASSLAFTGFTGTSYEQYFGPGTRLTVT.

This rearrangement joins TRBV4-3 to TRBJ1-2; tentatively, D is TRBD1 (6 bases). Trimming cost V 3 bases and J 7 bases, with 15 bases left between them. Germline CDR1 LGHNA, CDR2 YSLEER. The length of the CDR3 is 14 residues. Here the CDR3 DNA reads TGCGCCAGCAGCCACCCGGGACACCCTCTTGGCTACACCTTC. This gives the protein CASSHPGHPLGYTF.

This clone was seen a few times. The J gene is TRBJ1-4, the V gene TRBV5-6; weak D call: TRBD1 (5 bases). Trimming removed 1 base at V and 4 bases at J, with 11 bases between. The length of the CDR3 is 15 residues. Looked up from germline, CDR1 is SGHDT and CDR2 is YYEEEE. This CDR3 is CASSLMTASNEKLFF. For the CDR3, the DNA is TGTGCCAGCAGCTTGATGACAGCTAGTAATGAAAAACTGTTTTTT.

V is TRBV24-1 and J is TRBJ2-3; a weak D match, TRBD2 (6 bases). Germline CDR1 reads KGHDR; CDR2 reads SFDVKD. This CDR3 has 14 amino acids. V was trimmed by 5 bases and J by 5 bases, leaving 13 bases between them. CDR3 sequence (DNA): TGTGCCACCAGTGCGGCAGGGAGGATAGATACGCAGTATTTT. Its protein is CATSAAGRIDTQYF.

V and J are TRBV7-9 and TRBJ2-3; 7 bases fit TRBD2. This CDR3 region has 18 residues. J lost 5 bases, V lost 3 bases, and 17 bases had no gene match. Germline-derived CDR1 and CDR2 are SEHNR and FQNEAQ (reference sequence). CDR3 bases: TGTGCCAGCAGCTTCGCTGCCCCCTGGCGGGAGAGTGAAGATACGCAGTATTTT. This encodes CASSFAAPWRESEDTQYF.

The CDR3 bases are TGTGCCAGTCACAGGGGGCAGGGGGCCGTGAATGAGCAGTTCTTC. Its protein is CASHRGQGAVNEQFF. The chain links TRBV6-5 to TRBJ2-1; 9 bases are shared with TRBD1. Germline trimming cut 9 bases from V and 7 bases from J; bases unmatched to any gene: 13. Looked up from germline, CDR1 is MNHEY and CDR2 is SVGAGI. The CDR3 contains 15 residues.

Comment on this clone: Other DNA sequences in this sample translate to the same CDR3. CDR3 sequence (DNA): TGTGCCAGCAGCCAAGTAGGCAGGGATTCACCCCTCCACTTT. It is translated as CASSQVGRDSPLHF. The gene calls are TRBV3-1 (or the pseudogene TRBV3-2) and TRBJ1-6, with a possible D match to TRBD1 (5 bases). Germline V gene data show CDR1 as LGHDT and CDR2 as YNNKEL (reference sequence). With 1 base removed from V and 8 bases from J, the gap between germline ends came to 9 bases. The CDR3 contains 14 residues.

The V gene is TRBV28, the J gene TRBJ2-1; 11 nucleotides agree with TRBD2. Germline values: CDR1 MDHEN, CDR2 SYDVKM. The length of the CDR3 is 18 residues. V lost 0 bases, J lost 0 bases, and 4 bases stayed unmatched. In DNA, the CDR3 is TGTGCCAGCAGTTTATGGGGGACTAGCGGTACCTCCTACAATGAGCAGTTCTTC. Residues: CASSLWGTSGTSYNEQFF.